Listed below are T cell receptor beta chains from one sample, sequenced in a study of T cells after posttransplantation cyclophosphamide. The table came from immunoSEQ multiplex PCR; TCRdb's copy has only in-frame clones and leaves some out. The sample lists 6,900 or so clones; more than 60% were seen once. The material sequenced was memory CD4+ T cells sorted from blood. The receptor set was obtained from a woman aged 45-65 years in good health and a related stem cell transplant donor. The CDR3 runs from the conserved cysteine through the conserved F or W. The D gene is left open where the match is weak. Size is stated for part of the rows, as once, few or many counts, or as a class when the clone is expanded.

>TRBD2|.|TRBJ2-7|TRBV28
TGTGCCAGCAGTTGGACTTCCCTAGCGGGGTGGCAGTACTTC
CASSWTSLAGWQYF
>TRBD1|.|TRBJ2-7|TRBV11-3
TGTGCCAGCGGCTCGCCGGGACAGGGTCCCTACGAGCAGTACTTC
CASGSPGQGPYEQYF
>.|.|TRBJ2-5|TRBV5-1
TGCGCCAGCAGCTTGGACCGGCGGGCGGAGACCCAGTACTTC
CASSLDRRAETQYF
>TRBD2|.|TRBJ2-3|TRBV4-2
TGTGCCAGCAGCCACGGGAGGGCAGATACGCAGTATTTT
CASSHGRADTQYF
>TRBD1|.|TRBJ1-1|TRBV4-1
TGCGCCAGCAGCCAAACCTTCTACAGGGGTCCCACTGAAGCTTTCTTT
CASSQTFYRGPTEAFF
>.|.|TRBJ2-7|TRBV5-6
TGTGCCAGCAGCTCAGGGCTGCAGTACTTC
CASSSGLQYF
>.|.|TRBJ2-1|TRBV2
TGTGCCAGCAGATTAGCGGAGGTCACTAATGAGCAGTTCTTC
CASRLAEVTNEQFF
>.|.|TRBJ2-3|TRBV19
TGTGCCACCGCGAGGCAGGGAAGCACAGATACGCAGTATTTT
CATARQGSTDTQYF
>TRBD1|.|TRBJ1-2|TRBV28
TGTGCCAGCAGACCGGGACAGATCTATGGCTACACCTTC
CASRPGQIYGYTF
>.|.|TRBJ1-1|TRBV4-3
TGCGCCAGCAGCTCAAGTTGGCAGAACACTGAAGCTTTCTTT
CASSSSWQNTEAFF
>.|.|TRBJ2-3|TRBV9
TGTGCCAGCAGCGTAGGAGTCAAACCAGATACGCAGTATTTT
CASSVGVKPDTQYF
>.|.|TRBJ1-5|TRBV7-9
TGTGCCAGCAGCTTGTGGAGTCAGCCCCAGCATTTT
CASSLWSQPQHF
>.|.|TRBJ2-3|TRBV5-1
TGCGCCAGCAGCCCCGACTATAGCACAGATACGCAGTATTTT
CASSPDYSTDTQYF
>.|.|TRBJ2-7|TRBV7-2
TGTGCCAGCAGCTTAGGGACAGCCTACTCCTACGAGCAGTACTTC
CASSLGTAYSYEQYF
>TRBD1|once|TRBJ2-7|TRBV11-2
TGTGCCAGCAGCACCCTGACAGGGTCTCGAGTTCGGGAGCAGTACTTC
CASSTLTGSRVREQYF
>TRBD2|.|TRBJ2-2|TRBV19
TGTGCCAGTAGCCGATTAGCGGGGGGTACCGGGGAGCTGTTTTTT
CASSRLAGGTGELFF
>TRBD1|.|TRBJ2-7|TRBV28
TGTGCCAGCCGCAGGGGGATCTACGAGCAGTACTTC
CASRRGIYEQYF
>.|few|TRBJ1-1|TRBV29-1
TGCAGCGTCTTGCTGAACATGAACACTGAAGCTTTCTTT
CSVLLNMNTEAFF
>TRBD2|.|TRBJ2-1|TRBV9
TGTGCCAGCAGCGCTCAACTAGCGGGGTACCGTGGTGAGCAGTTCTTC
CASSAQLAGYRGEQFF
>.|.|TRBJ2-2|TRBV21-1
TGTGCCAGCAGCAAAGCTCCTAGCGGGAGGGCCAGGTTCACCACCGCCGGGGAGCTGTTTTTT
CASSKAPSGRARFTTAGELFF
>.|.|TRBJ2-5|TRBV15
TGTGCCACCAACACAGGTCAGGGGAGAGAGACCCAGTACTTC
CATNTGQGRETQYF
>.|.|TRBJ1-1|TRBV9
TGTGCCAGCTCCCGGGGGGGAATCACTGAAGCTTTCTTT
CASSRGGITEAFF
>.|.|TRBJ1-4|TRBV4-1
TGCGCCAGCAGCCGAGTCGATGCAACTAATGAAAAACTGTTTTTT
CASSRVDATNEKLFF
>.|.|TRBJ1-1|TRBV29-1
TGCAGCGTTGGGGCAGGGGTTTGGAACACTGAAGCTTTCTTT
CSVGAGVWNTEAFF
>.|.|TRBJ2-2|TRBV2
TGTGCCAGCAGAGAAATTACCAGGGCCACCGGGGAGCTGTTTTTT
CASREITRATGELFF
>.|.|TRBJ2-7|TRBV9
TGTGCCAGCAGCGCTCGGGCTAGCGAAGCCTACGAGCAGTACTTC
CASSARASEAYEQYF
>.|.|TRBJ1-4|TRBV18
TGTGCCAGCTCACCCCTCAGCCCTCGGGGGGAAAAACTGTTTTTT
CASSPLSPRGEKLFF
>.|.|TRBJ1-2|TRBV7-9
TGTGCCAGCGACAAGGGGCCCAACTATGGCTACACCTTC
CASDKGPNYGYTF
>.|.|TRBJ1-1|TRBV6-5
TGTGCCAGCAGGTCACAGATACGGTCGTTCACTGAAGCTTTCTTT
CASRSQIRSFTEAFF
>TRBD1|.|TRBJ1-5|TRBV2
TGTGCCAGCAGTCTACATCAAAGGACAGGGGGCCCTCAGCCCCAGCATTTT
CASSLHQRTGGPQPQHF
>TRBD1|.|TRBJ2-2|TRBV19
TGTGCCAGTAGGATCCCGACAGGGCGAACGAACACCGGGGAGCTGTTTTTT
CASRIPTGRTNTGELFF
>.|.|TRBJ1-2|TRBV7-6
TGTGCCAGCAGCTTACTTCCAGGCGCCGATTATGGCTACACCTTC
CASSLLPGADYGYTF
>TRBD1|.|TRBJ1-6|TRBV5-4
TGTGCCAGCAGCCGCCCCCCGGGACAGGGCGATTCACCCCTCCACTTT
CASSRPPGQGDSPLHF
>.|.|TRBJ1-3|TRBV7-2
TGTGCCAGCAGCCTTATGCAGGGCCAAGGAAACACCATATATTTT
CASSLMQGQGNTIYF
>.|.|TRBJ2-3|TRBV7-2
TGTGCCAGCAGCTCTAGGTCGGAATACACAGATACGCAGTATTTT
CASSSRSEYTDTQYF
>TRBD1|.|TRBJ2-3|TRBV2
TGTGCCAGCAAGCGACCCCGGACAGGGGCGATAGGTCGCGGAGATACGCAGTATTTT
CASKRPRTGAIGRGDTQYF
>.|medium-sized|TRBJ1-5|TRBV7-3
TGTGCCAGCAGGCAAGGGGGGGTAGGGAATCAGCCCCAGCATTTT
CASRQGGVGNQPQHF
>TRBD2|.|TRBJ2-3|TRBV30
TGTGCCTGGAGTGGGACTAGCGGGAGCCCGCGGGGAGATACGCAGTATTTT
CAWSGTSGSPRGDTQYF
>.|.|TRBJ2-1|TRBV9
TGTGCCAGCAGCAGAGGAGATGGTGAGCAGTTCTTC
CASSRGDGEQFF
>TRBD1|once|TRBJ2-7|TRBV25-1
TGTGCCAGCAGTGGGGACAGCTACGAGCAGTACTTC
CASSGDSYEQYF
>.|few|TRBJ1-2|TRBV29-1
TGCAGCGTTGCCGTGGGGGGCTATGGCTACACCTTC
CSVAVGGYGYTF
>.|once|TRBJ2-7|TRBV25-1
TGTGCCAGCAGTGCATCGGGCTACGAGCAGTACTTC
CASSASGYEQYF
>.|.|TRBJ1-2|TRBV27
TGTGCCAGCAGCCTAACACAGGGTAGTGGCTACACCTTC
CASSLTQGSGYTF
>TRBD2|.|TRBJ2-5|TRBV29-1
TGCAGCGTTGGGGGACTAGCGGGAGGGATCAACGAGCGGTACTTC
CSVGGLAGGINERYF
>.|few|TRBJ1-3|TRBV25-1
TGTGCCAGCAAGCGGGCGGGGACCATATATTTT
CASKRAGTIYF
>.|.|TRBJ2-1|TRBV7-2
TGTGCCAGCACCTCCCAGGGTGGATCCTACAATGAGCAGTTCTTC
CASTSQGGSYNEQFF
>.|.|TRBJ1-3|TRBV19
TGTGCCAGTAGTATTCCCGGGAGCTCTGGAAACACCATATATTTT
CASSIPGSSGNTIYF
>.|.|TRBJ2-3|TRBV10-3
TGTGCCATCAGTGATTTCGAGGGAGATACGCAGTATTTT
CAISDFEGDTQYF
>TRBD2|.|TRBJ2-7|TRBV4-1
TGCGCCAGCAGCCCGGGACTAGCGGCCAGTCGGGAGCAGTACTTC
CASSPGLAASREQYF
>TRBD1|.|TRBJ1-1|TRBV5-1
TGCGCCAGCAGCTTACAGGGGGTACAAATGAACACTGAAGCTTTCTTT
CASSLQGVQMNTEAFF